These T cell receptor beta chains were read from a single sample in a study of blood T cell repertoires in COVID-19. Produced via immunoSEQ multiplex PCR; TCRdb's table is partial and in-frame only. The sample includes about 40,000 clones, 84% of them seen just once. Sequencing was performed on peripheral blood. Receptors originate from a man aged 45 to 65 with active or convalescent COVID-19. Both conserved end residues are part of each CDR3. A D gene is named only where the DNA matches it firmly. Where a row states a size, it is once, few, many or the class of an expanded clone; other rows omit it.

size	V	D	J	CDR3	DNA
once	TRBV5-4	.	TRBJ1-1	CASSFSTAEAFF	TGTGCCAGCAGCTTCTCTACCGCTGAAGCTTTCTTT
.	TRBV21-1	.	TRBJ2-3	CASSAGGRYSTDTQYF	TGTGCCAGCAGCGCGGGGGGCCGGTATAGCACAGATACGCAGTATTTT
.	TRBV10-2	TRBD2	TRBJ2-4	CASSDAGGPDIQYF	TGCGCCAGCAGTGACGCGGGGGGGCCGGACATTCAGTACTTC
.	TRBV18	.	TRBJ2-5	CASSPTGNRQETQYF	TGTGCCAGCTCACCTACAGGGAATCGCCAAGAGACCCAGTACTTC
.	TRBV10-3	TRBD1	TRBJ1-2	CAISEQGALDGYTF	TGTGCCATCAGTGAACAGGGGGCGCTTGATGGCTACACCTTC
.	TRBV29-1	TRBD2	TRBJ2-2	CSARTSGGLGELFF	TGCAGCGCCAGGACTAGCGGGGGCCTTGGGGAGCTGTTTTTT
.	TRBV4-1	.	TRBJ2-5	CASSQDGGPETQYF	TGCGCCAGCAGCCAAGACGGGGGGCCAGAGACCCAGTACTTC
.	TRBV6-1	TRBD1	TRBJ2-2	CASSERGQGYAYTGELFF	TGTGCCAGCAGTGAGCGGGGACAGGGATACGCGTACACCGGGGAGCTGTTTTTT
.	TRBV19	.	TRBJ1-1	CASSPPIRAEAFF	TGTGCCAGTAGTCCGCCAATCAGGGCTGAAGCTTTCTTT
.	TRBV6-1	.	TRBJ2-3	CASSEFAGASTDTQYF	TGTGCCAGCAGTGAGTTTGCGGGGGCTAGCACAGATACGCAGTATTTT
.	TRBV7-3	TRBD2	TRBJ2-6	CASSPRGTTSGANVLTF	TGTGCCAGCAGCCCCAGAGGGACTACCTCTGGGGCCAACGTCCTGACTTTC
.	TRBV6-5	TRBD1	TRBJ1-5	CASKGDRDNQPQHF	TGTGCCAGCAAAGGAGACAGGGACAATCAGCCCCAGCATTTT
.	TRBV5-6	TRBD1	TRBJ2-7	CASSPSATGAYEQYF	TGTGCCAGCAGCCCGTCGGCGACAGGGGCGTACGAGCAGTACTTC
.	TRBV6-5	TRBD2	TRBJ2-7	CASRGGSSYEQYF	TGTGCCAGCAGGGGGGGGAGCTCCTACGAGCAGTACTTC
.	TRBV6-6	TRBD1	TRBJ1-2	CASIPGTGYYGYTF	TGTGCCAGCATCCCAGGGACAGGGTACTATGGCTACACCTTC
few	TRBV27	TRBD2	TRBJ2-5	CASSFLAGGQETQYF	TGTGCCAGCAGTTTTCTAGCGGGGGGACAAGAGACCCAGTACTTC
.	TRBV5-1	TRBD2	TRBJ2-3	CASQLARSTDTQYF	TGCGCCAGTCAACTAGCGCGGAGCACAGATACGCAGTATTTT